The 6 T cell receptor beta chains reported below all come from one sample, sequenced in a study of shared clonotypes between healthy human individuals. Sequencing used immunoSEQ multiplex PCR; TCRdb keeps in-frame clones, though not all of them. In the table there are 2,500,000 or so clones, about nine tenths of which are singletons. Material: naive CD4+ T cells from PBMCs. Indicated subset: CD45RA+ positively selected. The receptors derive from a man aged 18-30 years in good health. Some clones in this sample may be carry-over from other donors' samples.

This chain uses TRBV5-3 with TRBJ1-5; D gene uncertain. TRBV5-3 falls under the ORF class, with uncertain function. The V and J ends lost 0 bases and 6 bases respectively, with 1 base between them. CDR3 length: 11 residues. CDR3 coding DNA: TGTGCCAGAAGCTTGGTTCAGCCCCAGCATTTT. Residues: CARSLVQPQHF.

The CDR3 DNA sequence: TGTGCCAGCACCCCCCGCCCGGCGAAATCTACTGAAGAGTTCTTC. Amino acid sequence: CASTPRPAKSTEEFF. V and J are TRBV6-1 and TRBJ2-1; D not resolved. The CDR3 length is 15 residues. V gave up 7 bases and J gave up 14 bases, with 27 bases separating them. Germline loops: CDR1 MNHNS, CDR2 SASEGT.

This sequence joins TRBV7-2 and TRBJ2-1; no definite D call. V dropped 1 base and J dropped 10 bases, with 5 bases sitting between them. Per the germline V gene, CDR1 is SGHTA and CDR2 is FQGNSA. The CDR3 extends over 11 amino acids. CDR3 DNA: TGTGCCAGCAGCTTAGTGAGGGAGCAGTTCTTC. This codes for CASSLVREQFF.

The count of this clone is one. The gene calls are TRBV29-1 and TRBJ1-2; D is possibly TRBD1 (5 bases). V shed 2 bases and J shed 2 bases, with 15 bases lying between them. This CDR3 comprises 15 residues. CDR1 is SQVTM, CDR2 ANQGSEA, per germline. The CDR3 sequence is CSVELPGEPNYGYTF. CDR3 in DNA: TGCAGCGTTGAACTCCCGGGGGAGCCAAACTATGGCTACACCTTC.

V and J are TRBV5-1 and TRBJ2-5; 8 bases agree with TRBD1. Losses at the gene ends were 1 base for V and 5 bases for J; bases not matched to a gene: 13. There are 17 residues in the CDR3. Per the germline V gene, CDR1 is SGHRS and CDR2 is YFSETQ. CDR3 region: CASSLLGAGGAKETQYF. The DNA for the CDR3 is TGCGCCAGCAGCTTGTTAGGTGCAGGGGGCGCGAAGGAGACCCAGTACTTC. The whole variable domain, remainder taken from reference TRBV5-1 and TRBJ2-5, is KAGVTQTPRYLIKTRGQQVTLSCSPISGHRSVSWYQQTPGQGLQFLFEYFSETQRNKGNFPGRFSGRQFSNSRSEMNVSTLELGDSALYLCASSLLGAGGAKETQYFGPGTRLLVL.

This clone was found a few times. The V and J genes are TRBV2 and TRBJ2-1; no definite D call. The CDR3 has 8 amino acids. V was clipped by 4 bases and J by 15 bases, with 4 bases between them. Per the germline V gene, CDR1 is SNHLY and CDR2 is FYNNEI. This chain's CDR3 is CASSVGFF. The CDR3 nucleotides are TGTGCCAGCAGTGTTGGGTTCTTC. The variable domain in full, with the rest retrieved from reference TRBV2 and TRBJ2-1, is EPEVTQTPSHQVTQMGQEVILRCVPISNHLYFYWYRQILGQKVEFLVSFYNNEISEKSEIFDDQFSVERPDGSNFTLKIRSTKLEDSAMYFCASSVGFFGPGTRLTVL.